This T cell receptor (beta chain) stems from a study of pediatric ulcerative colitis. Study results and limitations: Blood samples from a couple of patients yielded substantially fewer templates and were excluded from blood-rectal overlap analysis. Rectal repertoires separated controls, mild-moderate and acute severe colitis. A couple of rectal CDR3 clonotypes occurred in all ulcerative colitis patients.

With regard to this clone: The antigen is unknown.

The germline V gene encodes CDR1 SNHLY and CDR2 FYNNEI. The CDR3 is 15 residues long. The V segment lost 6 bases and the J segment 2 bases; nucleotides outside the gene matches: 4. Each sample received Survey-level depth of up to 500,000 reads. The table came from immunoSEQ multiplex PCR; TCRdb's copy has only in-frame clones and leaves some out. The sample lists tens of thousands of clones; approximately 87% were seen once. Sequencing input: blood. This chain uses TRBV2 with TRBJ2-1; 10 positions match TRBD2. The clonotype originates from a boy aged 5 to 17 with severe ulcerative colitis. The DNA for the CDR3 is TGTGCCAGCAGCAACCTAGCGGGGGCCTACAATGAGCAGTTCTTC. Residues: CASSNLAGAYNEQFF.